This TCR beta chain comes out of a study of T-cell memory formation after mild COVID-19. About the research overall: For the most part, TCR clusters were specific to one donor. Study findings and constraints: For second-wave clones that peaked at day 37, SARS-CoV-2 specificity went unverified. Among contracting clones, CD4+ were mainly CM/EM and CD8+ enriched in EMRA.

In regard to this clonotype: Its antigen is not identified.

It was 5'RACE with constant-segment primers that produced the TCR alpha and TCR beta cDNA libraries, which carried sample barcodes and UMIs. TCRdb recomputed calls from the 5' RACE reads with MiXCR, one row per CDR3 protein. The data contain 200,000 to 250,000 distinct CDR3 sequences, 9.5% to 10% of them singletons. The CDR3 spans 14 residues. The germline CDR1 and CDR2 sequences are GTSNPN and SVGIG (reference sequence). V lost 2 bases, J lost 5 bases, and 15 bases lay in between. Sequenced: PBMCs or a T cell subset sorted from them (not recorded which). The J gene is TRBJ1-1, the V gene TRBV30; D gene uncertain. The source of this sequence is a man aged 18-30 years who had mild COVID-19 (a few samples of this study predate the infection). Cell type and time point are not known. DNA of the CDR3: TGTGCCTGGAGTTTGGTAACAACGGGGACTGAAGCTTTCTTT. This codes for CAWSLVTTGTEAFF.